The clone carrying this TCR beta chain was observed a single time. This sample was taken from a study of blood T cell repertoires in COVID-19. Study information: Whether acute or convalescent, the COVID-19 samples came from the United States, Italy and Spain. Nucleic acid was either cDNA or gDNA, and it came from T cells, B-cell-depleted T cells, or PBMCs.

The CDR3 covers 16 residues. The V gene lost 3 bases and the J gene lost 1 base, with 12 bases spanning the gap. Germline loops: CDR1 MDHEN, CDR2 SYDVKM. In the source study's methods: Reference gene primers were amplified, and this amplification served to estimate nucleated cell counts. Repertoires were generated with immunoSEQ multiplex PCR, while TCRdb's copy carries only in-frame clones and drops some. V, J and clone size reflect that table, while D and trimming were determined from the DNA. The repertoire holds around 63,000 clones, with almost 85% as singletons. The chain is built from TRBV28 and TRBJ1-4; D not resolved. Sequencing used peripheral blood. This clonotype was sampled from a man aged 55 to 70 with COVID-19, enrolled during active disease. CDR3 loop: CASSFIGRETNEKLFF. In DNA form, the CDR3 reads TGTGCCAGCAGTTTTATAGGGAGGGAAACTAATGAAAAACTGTTTTTT. The variable domain in full, completed from reference TRBV28 and TRBJ1-4, reads DVKVTQSSRYLVKRTGEKVFLECVQDMDHENMFWYRQDPGLGLRLIYFSYDVKMKEKGDIPEGYSVSREKKERFSLILESASTNQTSMYLCASSFIGRETNEKLFFGSGTQLSVL.